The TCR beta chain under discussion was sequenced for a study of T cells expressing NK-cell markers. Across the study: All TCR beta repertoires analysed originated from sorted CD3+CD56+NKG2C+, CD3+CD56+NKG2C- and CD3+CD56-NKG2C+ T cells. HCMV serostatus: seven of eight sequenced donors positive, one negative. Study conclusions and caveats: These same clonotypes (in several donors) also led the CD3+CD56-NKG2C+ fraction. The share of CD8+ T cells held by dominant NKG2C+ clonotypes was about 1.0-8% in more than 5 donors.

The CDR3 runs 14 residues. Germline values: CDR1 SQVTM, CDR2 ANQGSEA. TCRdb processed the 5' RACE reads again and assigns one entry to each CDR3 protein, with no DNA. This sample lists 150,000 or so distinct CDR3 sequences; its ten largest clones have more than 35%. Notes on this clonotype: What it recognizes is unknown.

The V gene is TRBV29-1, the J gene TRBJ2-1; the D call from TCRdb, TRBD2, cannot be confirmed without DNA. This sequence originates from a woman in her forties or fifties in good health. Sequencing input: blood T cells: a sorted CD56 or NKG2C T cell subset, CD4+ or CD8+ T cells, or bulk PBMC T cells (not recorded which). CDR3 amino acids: CSACRAGANNEQFF.